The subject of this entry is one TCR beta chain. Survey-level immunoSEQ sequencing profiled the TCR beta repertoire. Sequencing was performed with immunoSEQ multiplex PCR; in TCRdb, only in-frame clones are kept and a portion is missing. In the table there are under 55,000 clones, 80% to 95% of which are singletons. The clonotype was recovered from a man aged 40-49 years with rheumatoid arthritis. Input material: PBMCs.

The CDR3 DNA reads TGTGCCAGTAGACAGGGGGCCCAGAACACTGAAGCTTTCTTT. Translation gives CASRQGAQNTEAFF. The V call is TRBV19, the J call TRBJ1-1, with 9 positions matching TRBD1. The CDR3 runs 14 residues. J lost 1 base, V lost 6 bases, and 3 bases had no gene match. Germline V gene sequence: CDR1 LNHDA, CDR2 SQIVND (reference sequence).